The entry below gives a single T cell receptor (beta chain) sequence along with its context. What it binds is not known. This entry is derived from a study of T cell responses to AZD1222 COVID-19 vaccine. Profiling relied on immunoSEQ multiplex PCR, and the TCRdb table lists in-frame clones only, not all of them. The data contain over 100,000 clones, 91% of them seen just once; the ten biggest clones take up approximately 7.9%. Germline V gives CDR1 SGHDN, CDR2 FVKESK. Trimming stripped 4 bases from V and 6 bases from J, with 14 bases between. The CDR3 loop spans 14 amino acids. General observations from the study: Baseline serostatus was positive in only six AZD1222 recipients. Per reports, nearly half of all spike-specific TCRs target regions that are unmutated in variants.

The chain links TRBV14 to TRBJ2-3; TRBD2 might be the D (5 bases). This sequence was found in an adult in good health. This sample comprised peripheral blood, obtained on day 0 of AZD1222 vaccination. CDR3 protein: CASSREGLGDTQYF. The CDR3 DNA sequence: TGTGCCAGCAGCCGAGAGGGCCTGGGTGATACGCAGTATTTT.